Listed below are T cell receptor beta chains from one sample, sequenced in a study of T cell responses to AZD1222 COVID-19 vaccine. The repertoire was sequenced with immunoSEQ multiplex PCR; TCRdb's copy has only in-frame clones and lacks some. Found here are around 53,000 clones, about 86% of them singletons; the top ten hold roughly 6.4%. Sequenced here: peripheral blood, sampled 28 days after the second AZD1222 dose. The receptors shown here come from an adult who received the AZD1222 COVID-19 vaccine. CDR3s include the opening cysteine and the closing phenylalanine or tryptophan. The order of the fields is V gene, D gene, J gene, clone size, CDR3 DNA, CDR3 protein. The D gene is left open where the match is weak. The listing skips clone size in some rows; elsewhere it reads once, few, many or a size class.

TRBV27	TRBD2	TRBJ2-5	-	TGTGCCAGCAGTTTCCTAGCGGGAGCCAAAGAGACCCAGTACTTC	CASSFLAGAKETQYF
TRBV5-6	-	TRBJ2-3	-	TGTGCCAGCAGCCCAAAGGGGGCAGATACGCAGTATTTT	CASSPKGADTQYF
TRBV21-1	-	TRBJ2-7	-	TGTGCCAGCAGCAATATTGGTCAAACCTACGAGCAGTACTTC	CASSNIGQTYEQYF
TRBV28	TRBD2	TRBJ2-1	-	TGTGCCAGCAACCTGTATGCAGGACTAGCGGGAGAAGGTGGCAATGAGCAGTTCTTC	CASNLYAGLAGEGGNEQFF
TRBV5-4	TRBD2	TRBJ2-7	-	TGTGCCAGCAGTCGTGGACTAGCGGGAGAATATTACGAGCAGTACTTC	CASSRGLAGEYYEQYF
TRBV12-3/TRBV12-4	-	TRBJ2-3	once	TGTGCCAGCAGCCTGGGCCTCGGGGATACGCAGTATTTT	CASSLGLGDTQYF
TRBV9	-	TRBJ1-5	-	TGTGCCAGCAGCGTAGGGAATGGGGTTGGCAATCAGCCCCAGCATTTT	CASSVGNGVGNQPQHF
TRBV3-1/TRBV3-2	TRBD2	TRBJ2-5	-	TGTGCCAGCAGCCGGGGACTAGCGGAAAAAGAGACCCAGTACTTC	CASSRGLAEKETQYF
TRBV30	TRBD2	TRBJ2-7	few	TGTGCCTGGAGAAGAACATGGCTAGCGGGAGGGCCCGAGCAGTACTTC	CAWRRTWLAGGPEQYF
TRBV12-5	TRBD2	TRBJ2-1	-	TGTGCTAGTGGAAGACTAGCGCCCGACAATGAGCAGTTCTTC	CASGRLAPDNEQFF
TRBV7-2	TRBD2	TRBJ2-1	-	TGTGCCAGCAGCCCGGGACTACGAGATGAGCAGTTCTTC	CASSPGLRDEQFF
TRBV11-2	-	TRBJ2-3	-	TGTGCCAGCAGCCCGAGGAGCGGTTCCACAGATACGCAGTATTTT	CASSPRSGSTDTQYF
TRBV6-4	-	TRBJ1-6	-	TGTGCCAGCATACTCCTGAAAGGGGCCTGGAGGAATTCACCCCTCCACTTT	CASILLKGAWRNSPLHF
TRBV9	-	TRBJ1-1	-	TGTGCCAGCAGCGTAGGTTCTGGGCCCGAAGCTTTCTTT	CASSVGSGPEAFF
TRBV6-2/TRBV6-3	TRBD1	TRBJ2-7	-	TGTGCCAGCAGCCGGGACAGGGGCTACGAGCAGTACTTC	CASSRDRGYEQYF
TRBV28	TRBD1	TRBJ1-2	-	TGTGCCAGCAGTTTATGGACAGGGGAATATGGCTACACCTTC	CASSLWTGEYGYTF
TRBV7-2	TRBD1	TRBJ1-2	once	TGTGCCAGCAGCTTAGTGGCCGTCCTGGGACAGAATGGCTACACCTTC	CASSLVAVLGQNGYTF
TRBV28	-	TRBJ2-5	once	TGTGCCAGCAGTTCCGAGATAGAGACCCAGTACTTC	CASSSEIETQYF
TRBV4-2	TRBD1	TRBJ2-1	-	TGTGCCAGCAGCCAAGCTGGGACAGGGAATGTCAATGAGCAGTTCTTC	CASSQAGTGNVNEQFF
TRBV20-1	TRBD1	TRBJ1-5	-	TGCAGTGCTAGTGGGACAGGGGCTTCCAATCAGCCCCAGCATTTT	CSASGTGASNQPQHF
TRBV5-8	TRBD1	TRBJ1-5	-	TGTGCCAGCAGTATCGGGACAGGGGGGGATCAGCCCCAGCATTTT	CASSIGTGGDQPQHF
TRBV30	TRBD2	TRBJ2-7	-	TGTGCCTGGAGGTTTACAGGCGGGGGGACTTCAGAGCAGTACTTC	CAWRFTGGGTSEQYF
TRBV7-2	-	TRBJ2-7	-	TGTGCCAGCAGCACCTCCGGCCGCGAGCAGTACTTC	CASSTSGREQYF
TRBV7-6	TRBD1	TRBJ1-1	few	TGTGCCAGCAGCCCAACCCTCGGACAGGGATCAATTGAAGCTTTCTTT	CASSPTLGQGSIEAFF
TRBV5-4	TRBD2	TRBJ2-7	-	TGTGCCAGCAGCTGGGCGGGAGGGGGAAACGAGCAGTACTTC	CASSWAGGGNEQYF
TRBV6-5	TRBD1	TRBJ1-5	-	TGTGCCAGCAGCTCCCAGGGGGCAGAACAGCCCCAGCATTTT	CASSSQGAEQPQHF
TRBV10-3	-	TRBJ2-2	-	TGTGCCATCAGTGAGTCGGGGAGCGACACCGGGGAGCTGTTTTTT	CAISESGSDTGELFF
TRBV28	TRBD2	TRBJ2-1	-	TGTGCCAGCAGTTTGGCTAGCGGGAGGAATGAGCAGTTCTTC	CASSLASGRNEQFF
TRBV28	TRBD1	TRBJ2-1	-	TGTGCCAGCAGCCTCAGCGAGGGGGCTTGGAATGAGCAGTTCTTC	CASSLSEGAWNEQFF
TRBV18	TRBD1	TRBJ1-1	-	TGTGCCAGCTCACCCGGAGGGGGCGGGACTGAAGCTTTCTTT	CASSPGGGGTEAFF
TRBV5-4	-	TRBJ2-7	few	TGTGCCAGCAGTAGGGACTCCCGGGAGCAGTACTTC	CASSRDSREQYF
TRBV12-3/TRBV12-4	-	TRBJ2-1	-	TGTGCCAGCAGTCCGCTAGGCAATGAGCAGTTCTTC	CASSPLGNEQFF
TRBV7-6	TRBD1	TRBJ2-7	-	TGTGCCAGCAGCTTAGTTCGGACAGGTCGGATAAGCGAGCAGTACTTC	CASSLVRTGRISEQYF
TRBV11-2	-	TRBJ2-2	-	TGTGCCAGCAGCTTTTCAAGGAACACCGGGGAGCTGTTTTTT	CASSFSRNTGELFF
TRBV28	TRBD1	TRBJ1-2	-	TGTGCCAGCAGAAAGACAGGGAGGGATGGCTACACCTTC	CASRKTGRDGYTF
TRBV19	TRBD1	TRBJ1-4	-	TGTGCCAGTAGTACAACAGGGGGCTTTGCAAAACTGTTTTTT	CASSTTGGFAKLFF
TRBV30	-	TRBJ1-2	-	TGTGCCTGGAGAAGGACAGAGCCGTCCTATGGCTACACCTTC	CAWRRTEPSYGYTF
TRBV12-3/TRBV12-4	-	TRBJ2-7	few	TGTGCCAGCAGTACCACCGGGACCCGGGAGCAGTACTTC	CASSTTGTREQYF
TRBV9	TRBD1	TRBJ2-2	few	TGTGCCAGCAGCGGTGGGACAGGGGAAACCGGGGAGCTGTTTTTT	CASSGGTGETGELFF
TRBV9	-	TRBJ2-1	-	TGTGCCAGCAGCGTAGCCCGAGACTCTCTTACCCATGAGCAGTTCTTC	CASSVARDSLTHEQFF
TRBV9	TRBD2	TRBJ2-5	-	TGTGCCAGCAGCGTCACCTCTAGCGGGAGGGCCGGGCAAGAGACCCAGTACTTC	CASSVTSSGRAGQETQYF
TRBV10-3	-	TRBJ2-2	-	TGTGCCATCAGTGATCCCACCCGTGCCGGGGAGCTGTTTTTT	CAISDPTRAGELFF
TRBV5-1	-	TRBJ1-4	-	TGCGCCAGCAGCTTGGGAGTAGGGAATAATGAAAAACTGTTTTTT	CASSLGVGNNEKLFF
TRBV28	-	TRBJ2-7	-	TGTGCCAGCAGTGTGCTATACGAGCAGTACTTC	CASSVLYEQYF
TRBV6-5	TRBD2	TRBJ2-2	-	TGTGCCAGCCGACGGGCGGGAGTTCTTATGGGGGAGCTGTTTTTT	CASRRAGVLMGELFF
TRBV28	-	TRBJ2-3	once	TGTGCCAGCAGCCCCCCGGTCGGTGGCACAGATACGCAGTATTTT	CASSPPVGGTDTQYF
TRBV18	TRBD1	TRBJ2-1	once	TGTGCCAGCTCACCGGGGGTACAGGGGAACAATGAGCAGTTCTTC	CASSPGVQGNNEQFF
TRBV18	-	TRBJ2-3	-	TGTGCCAGCGCATTACAGTTGTCTAGCACAGATACGCAGTATTTT	CASALQLSSTDTQYF
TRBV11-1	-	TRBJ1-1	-	TGTGCCAGCAGCCACAACTTGGACACTGAAGCTTTCTTT	CASSHNLDTEAFF
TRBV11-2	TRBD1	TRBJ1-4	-	TGTGCCAGCAGCTTAGGACAGGGAGGCGAAAAACTGTTTTTT	CASSLGQGGEKLFF
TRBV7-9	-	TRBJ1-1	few	TGTGCCAGCAGCTCTCGATCCTCTGAAGCTTTCTTT	CASSSRSSEAFF